What follows describes a single T cell receptor beta chain. J was trimmed by 7 bases and V by 8 bases; bases with no gene match: 6. CDR1 and CDR2 (germline): SNHLY, FYNNEI. The CDR3 spans 13 residues. The data were taken from a study of blood T cell repertoires in COVID-19. Study context: Collection of acute and convalescent COVID-19 samples took place in the United States, Italy and Spain. In each case, the material was cDNA or gDNA derived from T cells, B-cell-depleted T cells, or PBMCs.

Per the original data handling: Reference gene primer amplification gave estimated nucleated cell counts. Some clones are missing from TCRdb's copy, which holds only in-frame ones; the method was immunoSEQ multiplex PCR. For V, J and clone size, that table is used; D and trimming come from the DNA. The table has over 11,000 clones, roughly 91% seen once. The receptor was isolated from a human donor in a cohort sampled during active COVID-19. This sequence joins TRBV2 and TRBJ1-5; 9 nucleotides line up with TRBD1. Material for sequencing was peripheral blood. Written as DNA, the CDR3 is TGTGCCAGCGGGGACAGGGTCGAGCAGCCCCAGCATTTT. It translates to CASGDRVEQPQHF.